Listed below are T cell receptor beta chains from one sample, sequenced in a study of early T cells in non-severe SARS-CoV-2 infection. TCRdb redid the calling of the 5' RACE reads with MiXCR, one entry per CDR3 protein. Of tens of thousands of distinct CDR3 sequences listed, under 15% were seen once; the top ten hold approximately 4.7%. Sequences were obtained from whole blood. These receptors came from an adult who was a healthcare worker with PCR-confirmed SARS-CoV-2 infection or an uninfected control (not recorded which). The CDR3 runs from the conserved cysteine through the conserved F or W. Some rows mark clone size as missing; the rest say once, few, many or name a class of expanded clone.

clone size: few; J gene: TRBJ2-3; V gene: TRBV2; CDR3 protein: CASTRQGGPDTQYF
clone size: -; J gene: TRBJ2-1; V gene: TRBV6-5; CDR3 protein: CASSQPLAGAMNEQFF
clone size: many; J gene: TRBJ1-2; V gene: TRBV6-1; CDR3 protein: CASSEASGGPGDGYTF
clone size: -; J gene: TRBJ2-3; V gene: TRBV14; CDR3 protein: CASSARTSTDTQYF
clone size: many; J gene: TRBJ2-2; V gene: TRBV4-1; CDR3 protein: CASSQVSSDGGELFF
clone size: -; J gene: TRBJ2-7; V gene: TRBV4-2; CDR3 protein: CASSQISGGEQYF
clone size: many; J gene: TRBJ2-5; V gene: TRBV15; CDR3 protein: CATSSRKGRKQGEETQYF
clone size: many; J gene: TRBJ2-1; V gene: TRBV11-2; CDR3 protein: CASSRQNEQFF
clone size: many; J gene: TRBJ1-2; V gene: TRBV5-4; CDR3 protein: CASSLGDRIGGYTF
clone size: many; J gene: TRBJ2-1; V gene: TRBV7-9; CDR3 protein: CASSPLTINEQFF
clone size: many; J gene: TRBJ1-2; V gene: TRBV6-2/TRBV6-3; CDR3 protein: CASSAESYGYTF
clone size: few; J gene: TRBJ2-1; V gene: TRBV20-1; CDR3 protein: CSAARGVNEQFF
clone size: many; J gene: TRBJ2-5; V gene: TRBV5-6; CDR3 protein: CASSLVEQETQYF
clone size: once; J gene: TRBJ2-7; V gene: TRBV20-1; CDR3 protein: CSATGTATSYEQYF
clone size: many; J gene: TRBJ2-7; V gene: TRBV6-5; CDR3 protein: CASSTGAGGYEQYF
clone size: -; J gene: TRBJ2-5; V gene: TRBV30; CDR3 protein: CAWSVGTPETQYF
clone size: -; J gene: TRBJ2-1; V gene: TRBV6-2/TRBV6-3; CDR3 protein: CASSYDIAGAPRYNEQFF
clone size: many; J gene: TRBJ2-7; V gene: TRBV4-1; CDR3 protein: CASSPGLATTYEQYF
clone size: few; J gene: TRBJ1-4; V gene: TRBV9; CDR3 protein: CASSVGGDGYNEKLFF
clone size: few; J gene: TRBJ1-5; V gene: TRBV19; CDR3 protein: CASSIVWGSNQPQHF
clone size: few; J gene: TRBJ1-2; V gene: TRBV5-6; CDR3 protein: CASSGPGQGGYGYTF
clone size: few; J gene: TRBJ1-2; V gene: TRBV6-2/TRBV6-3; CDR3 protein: CASSTGSFGYTF
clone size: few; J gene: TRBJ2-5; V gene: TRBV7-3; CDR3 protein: CASSTGLAGQETQYF
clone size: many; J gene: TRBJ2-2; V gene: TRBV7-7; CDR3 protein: CASSQDRVGELFF
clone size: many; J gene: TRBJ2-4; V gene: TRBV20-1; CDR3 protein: CSARDPQGGKNIQYF
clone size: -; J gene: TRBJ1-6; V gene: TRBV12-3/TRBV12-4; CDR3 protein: CASSLDPGARFSPLHF
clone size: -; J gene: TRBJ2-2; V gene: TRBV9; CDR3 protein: CASSATFSGELFF
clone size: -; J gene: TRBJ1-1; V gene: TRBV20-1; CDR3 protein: CSAGGGWTEAFF
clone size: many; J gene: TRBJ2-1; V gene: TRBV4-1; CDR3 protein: CASSPTVRGNEQFF
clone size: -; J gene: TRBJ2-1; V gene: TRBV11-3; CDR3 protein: CASSLSSERGILYNEQFF
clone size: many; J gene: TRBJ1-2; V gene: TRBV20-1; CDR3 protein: CSAPGAGAYGYTF
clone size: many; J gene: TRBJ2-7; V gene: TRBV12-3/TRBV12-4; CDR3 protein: CASRGGMLKEQYF
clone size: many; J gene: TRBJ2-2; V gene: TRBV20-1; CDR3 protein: CSARAYTQEDTGELFF
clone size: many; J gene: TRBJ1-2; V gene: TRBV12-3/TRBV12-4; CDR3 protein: CASSLGGRGYTF
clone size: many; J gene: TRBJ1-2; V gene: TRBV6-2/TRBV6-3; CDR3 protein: CASSYPTANYGYTF
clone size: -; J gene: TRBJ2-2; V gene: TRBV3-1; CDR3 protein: CASSQSERRFNTGELFF
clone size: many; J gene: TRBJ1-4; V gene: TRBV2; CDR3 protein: CASRDRANEKLFF
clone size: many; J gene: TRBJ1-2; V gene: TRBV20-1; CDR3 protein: CSARVSSLYGYTF
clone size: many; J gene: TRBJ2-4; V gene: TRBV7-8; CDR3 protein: CASSLRDPIAKNIQYF
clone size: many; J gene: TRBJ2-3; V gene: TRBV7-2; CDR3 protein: CASSTVWGRTDTQYF
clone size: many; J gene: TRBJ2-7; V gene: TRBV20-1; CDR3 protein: CSAREDRDYEQYF
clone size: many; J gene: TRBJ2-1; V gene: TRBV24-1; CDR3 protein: CATAPRTGSSYNEQFF
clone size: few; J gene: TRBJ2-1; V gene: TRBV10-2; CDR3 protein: CASSRTSGGPVNEQFF
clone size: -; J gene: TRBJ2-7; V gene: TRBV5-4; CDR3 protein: CASSYAGGPYEQYF
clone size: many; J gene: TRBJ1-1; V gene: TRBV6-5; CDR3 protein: CASRPITGYDTEAFF
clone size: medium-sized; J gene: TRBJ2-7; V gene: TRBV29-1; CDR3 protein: CSVSGETGGAIIYEQYF
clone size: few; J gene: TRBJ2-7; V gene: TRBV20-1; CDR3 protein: CSAGAATGGVYEQYF
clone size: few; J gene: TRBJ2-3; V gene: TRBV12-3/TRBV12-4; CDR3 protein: CASSFWFRDRGADTQYF
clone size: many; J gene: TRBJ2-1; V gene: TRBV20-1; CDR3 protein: CSARDYRGPGNEQFF
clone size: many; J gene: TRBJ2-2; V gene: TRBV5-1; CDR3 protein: CASSLSAGRTGELFF
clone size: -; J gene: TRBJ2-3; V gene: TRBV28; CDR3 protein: CASSSFDRISTDTQYF
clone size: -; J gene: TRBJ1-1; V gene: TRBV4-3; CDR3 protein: CASSQDKLNTEAFF
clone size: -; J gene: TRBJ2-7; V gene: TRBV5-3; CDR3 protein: CARSIPGTEPYEQYF
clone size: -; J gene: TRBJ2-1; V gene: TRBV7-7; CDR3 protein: CASSLVTGGVDEQFF
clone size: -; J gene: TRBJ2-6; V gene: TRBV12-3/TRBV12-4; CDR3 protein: CASKETGGVLRANVLTF
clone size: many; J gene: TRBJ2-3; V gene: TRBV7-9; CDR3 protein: CASSSLLAGEDTQYF
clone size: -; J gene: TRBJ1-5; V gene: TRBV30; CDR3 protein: CAWSVGDLNQPQHF